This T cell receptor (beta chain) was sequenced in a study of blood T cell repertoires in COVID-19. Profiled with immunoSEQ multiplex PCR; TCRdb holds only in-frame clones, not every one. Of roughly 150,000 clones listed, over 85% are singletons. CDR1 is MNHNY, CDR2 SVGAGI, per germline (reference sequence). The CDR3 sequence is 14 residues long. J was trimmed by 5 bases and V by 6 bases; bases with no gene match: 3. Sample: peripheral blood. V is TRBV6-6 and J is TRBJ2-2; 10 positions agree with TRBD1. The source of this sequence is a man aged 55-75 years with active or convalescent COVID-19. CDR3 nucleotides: TGTGCCAGCAGCCGGACAGGGGGGACCGGGGAGCTGTTTTTT. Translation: CASSRTGGTGELFF.